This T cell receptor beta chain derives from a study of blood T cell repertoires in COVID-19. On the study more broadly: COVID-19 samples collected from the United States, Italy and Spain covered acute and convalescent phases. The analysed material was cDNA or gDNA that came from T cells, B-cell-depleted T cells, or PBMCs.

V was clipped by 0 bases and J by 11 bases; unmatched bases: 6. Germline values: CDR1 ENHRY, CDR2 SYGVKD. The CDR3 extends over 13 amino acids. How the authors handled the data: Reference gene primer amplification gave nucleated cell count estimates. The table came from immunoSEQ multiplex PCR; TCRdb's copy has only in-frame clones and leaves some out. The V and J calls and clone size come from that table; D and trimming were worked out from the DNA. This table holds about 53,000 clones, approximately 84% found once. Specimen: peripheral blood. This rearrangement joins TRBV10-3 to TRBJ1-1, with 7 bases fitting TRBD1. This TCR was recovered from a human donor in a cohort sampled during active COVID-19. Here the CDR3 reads CAISESRGLGAFF. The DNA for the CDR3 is TGTGCCATCAGTGAGTCGAGGGGGCTGGGTGCTTTCTTT.